The next 19 T cell receptor beta chains were all read from a single sample in a study of shared clonotypes between healthy human individuals. The table came from immunoSEQ multiplex PCR; TCRdb's copy has only in-frame clones and leaves some out. The sample has about a million clones, around three quarters seen once. Sequencing was performed on memory CD4+ T cells sorted from blood. As for subset: CD45RA-negative fraction. These receptors were collected from a man younger than 35 in good health.

V gene TRBV27 combines with J gene TRBJ2-5, with TRBD2 identical over 10 bases. J lost 1 base, V lost 3 bases, and 8 bases had no gene match. Germline CDR1 and CDR2: MNHEY and SMNVEV (reference sequence). The CDR3 length is 17 residues. The CDR3 region has the DNA TGTGCCAGCAGTTTTTCAGTGACTAGCGGGTTCCAAGAGACCCAGTACTTC. Translating gives CASSFSVTSGFQETQYF.

The rearrangement joins TRBV30 to TRBJ1-2, with 9 bases identical to TRBD1. CDR1 GTSNPN and CDR2 SVGIG come from the germline V gene (reference sequence). Trimming cost V 4 bases and J 5 bases; bases outside gene matches: 8. The CDR3 is 14 residues long. DNA of the CDR3: TGTGCCTGGACCGGGACAGGGTTGCTTTATGGCTACACCTTC. Amino acids: CAWTGTGLLYGYTF.

This clone was observed a few times. This sequence joins TRBV6-6 and TRBJ2-1, with 9 bases identical to TRBD2. The CDR3 contains 14 residues. The V gene's germline CDR1 is MNHNY and CDR2 SVGAGI (reference sequence). V was clipped by 5 bases and J by 11 bases; unmatched bases: 10. The CDR3 is CASSTRGTSTKQFF. The CDR3 DNA sequence: TGTGCCAGCAGTACACGGGGGACTAGCACAAAGCAGTTCTTC.

The rearrangement uses TRBV30 and TRBJ1-6; tentatively, D is TRBD1 (5 bases). Trimming removed 2 bases at V and 5 bases at J, with 13 bases between. This CDR3 is built from 15 residues. Germline loops: CDR1 GTSNPN, CDR2 SVGIG (reference sequence). The CDR3 spells CAWSFRDGNNSPLHF. The CDR3 nucleotides read TGTGCCTGGAGTTTCCGGGACGGAAATAATTCACCCCTCCACTTT.

This chain joins TRBV11-2 and TRBJ1-6, with D unresolved. Per the germline V gene, CDR1 is SGHAT and CDR2 is FQNNGV. The CDR3 is 15 residues long. With 0 bases removed from V and 9 bases from J, the gap between germline ends came to 12 bases. The CDR3 sequence is CASSLEGIRTSPLHF. In nucleotides, the CDR3 is TGTGCCAGCAGCTTAGAGGGGATTAGGACTTCACCCCTCCACTTT.

The V gene is TRBV6-1, the J gene TRBJ2-2, with D uncertain. The V end was cut by 2 bases, the J end by 8 bases, with 6 bases between. Germline assignment: CDR1 MNHNS and CDR2 SASEGT. The CDR3 contains 12 residues. Here the CDR3 reads CASSETSGELFF. The CDR3 coding sequence is TGTGCCAGCAGTGAAACATCGGGGGAGCTGTTTTTT.

This clone appeared once. This rearrangement joins TRBV6-5 to TRBJ2-2; D may be TRBD1 (6 bases). The germline gives CDR1 MNHEY, CDR2 SVGAGI. V lost 6 bases to trimming and J lost 13 bases, with 12 bases between them. The CDR3 loop spans 11 amino acids. CDR3 protein: CASSRDKRLFF. For the CDR3, the DNA is TGTGCCAGCAGCCGGGACAAGAGGCTGTTTTTT.

About this clone: The sample contains more than one DNA sequence encoding this CDR3. The rearrangement joins TRBV11-2 to TRBJ1-1; D may be TRBD1 (5 bases). This CDR3 has 13 amino acids. Trimming removed 6 bases from V and 2 bases from J, with 10 bases in between. Germline CDR1 and CDR2: SGHAT and FQNNGV. The CDR3 reads CASRLQGNTEAFF. The CDR3 coding sequence is TGTGCCAGCAGATTGCAGGGTAACACTGAAGCTTTCTTT.

The genes are TRBV19 and TRBJ1-2, with D unresolved. This CDR3 has 12 amino acids. Germline CDR1 and CDR2: LNHDA and SQIVND (reference sequence). Trimming shortened V by 3 bases and J by 8 bases, and 10 bases separated the two germline ends. CDR3 region: CASSIGARGYTF. The CDR3 DNA reads as TGTGCCAGTAGTATTGGAGCAAGGGGCTACACCTTC.

The CDR3: CASSSGTQSTDTQYF. CDR3 in DNA: TGCGCCAGCAGCTCCGGGACACAAAGCACAGATACGCAGTATTTT. The J gene is TRBJ2-3, the V gene TRBV5-1, with D perhaps TRBD1 (6 bases). CDR3 length: 15 amino acids. Trimming removed 3 bases from V and 0 bases from J, with 11 bases in between. Looked up from germline, CDR1 is SGHRS and CDR2 is YFSETQ. The entire variable domain, with the rest obtained from reference TRBV5-1 and TRBJ2-3, is as follows: KAGVTQTPRYLIKTRGQQVTLSCSPISGHRSVSWYQQTPGQGLQFLFEYFSETQRNKGNFPGRFSGRQFSNSRSEMNVSTLELGDSALYLCASSSGTQSTDTQYFGPGTRLTVL.

V usage is TRBV5-1 and J usage is TRBJ2-5; 7 bases align to TRBD2. With V trimmed by 4 bases and J by 3 bases, 9 bases remained unmatched. Per the germline V gene, CDR1 is SGHRS and CDR2 is YFSETQ. The length of the CDR3 is 15 residues. The CDR3 is CASSPRLGGKETQYF. The CDR3 DNA reads as TGCGCCAGCAGCCCCCGGCTGGGGGGGAAAGAGACCCAGTACTTC.

This rearrangement joins TRBV11-3 to TRBJ2-2, with a tentative D call TRBD1 (5 bases). Germline assignment: CDR1 SGHNT and CDR2 YENEEA. The V end was cut by 1 base, the J end by 4 bases, with 13 bases between. The length of the CDR3 is 16 residues. The CDR3 region is CASSLGFEQGTGELFF. The CDR3 nucleotides read TGTGCCAGCAGCTTAGGTTTTGAGCAGGGCACCGGGGAGCTGTTTTTT.

This clone showed up just once. DNA for the CDR3: TGTGCCAGCAGCTTAGGTGGACTCATCGAGGGCAATGAGCAGTTCTTC. Translated, it gives CASSLGGLIEGNEQFF. V and J are TRBV13 and TRBJ2-1; D may be TRBD2 (5 bases). Trimming cost V 0 bases and J 6 bases, with 15 bases left between them. CDR1 is PRHDT and CDR2 is FYEKMQ in the germline V gene (reference sequence). This CDR3 region has 16 residues.

CDR3 coding DNA: TGTGCCAGTAGTATAGACGGCGGGGGAAACACCGGGGAGCTGTTTTTT. Its translation: CASSIDGGGNTGELFF. The V call is TRBV19, the J call TRBJ2-2; 7 bases fit TRBD2. J lost 2 bases, V lost 0 bases, and 3 bases had no gene match. Germline CDR1 and CDR2: LNHDA and SQIVND (reference sequence). CDR3 length: 16 residues.

The chain links TRBV28 to TRBJ2-5; weak D call: TRBD2 (7 bases). The CDR3 sequence is 14 residues long. Trimming shortened V by 6 bases and J by 1 base, and 12 bases separated the two germline ends. The germline gives CDR1 MDHEN, CDR2 SYDVKM. The CDR3 region has the DNA TGTGCCAGCAGGCAGGGGACTATCCAAGAGACCCAGTACTTC. Its protein is CASRQGTIQETQYF.

V gene TRBV28 combines with J gene TRBJ1-6; no firm D call. The V gene lost 4 bases and the J gene lost 4 bases, with 17 bases spanning the gap. The CDR3 contains 17 residues. Germline CDR1 reads MDHEN; CDR2 reads SYDVKM. CDR3 DNA sequence: TGTGCCAGCAGTTCACTAGGGCCACGGAAATATAATTCACCCCTCCACTTT. It codes for CASSSLGPRKYNSPLHF.

The chain recombines TRBV5-6 with TRBJ1-6; possible D gene TRBD1, 6 bases. V was cut by 5 bases and J by 7 bases, with 16 bases left in between. Germline V gene lookup returns CDR1 SGHDT and CDR2 YYEEEE. CDR3 length: 15 amino acids. DNA of the CDR3: TGTGCCAGCAGAAAAGCAGACAGGCCAAATTCACCCCTCCACTTT. Protein sequence: CASRKADRPNSPLHF.

The CDR3 loop reads CAIQGRTGELFF. CDR3 coding DNA: TGTGCCATCCAAGGGCGCACCGGGGAGCTGTTTTTT. The J gene is TRBJ2-2, the V gene TRBV10-3; no firm D call. V lost 8 bases, J lost 4 bases, and 8 bases lay in between. The CDR3 is 12 amino acids. Germline CDR1 and CDR2: ENHRY and SYGVKD.

This clone was counted a single time. The V and J genes are TRBV30 and TRBJ1-5; 10 bases align to TRBD1. Germline V CDR1 and CDR2: GTSNPN, SVGIG (reference sequence). After removal of 2 bases from V and 6 bases from J, the junction contained 13 bases not matched to a gene. The CDR3 loop spans 17 amino acids. CDR3: CAWSKRTGGRGGQPQHF. The CDR3 DNA sequence: TGTGCCTGGAGTAAGCGGACAGGGGGTCGGGGTGGTCAGCCCCAGCATTTT.